This TCR beta chain was captured in a study of blood T cell repertoires in COVID-19. Study as a whole: Specimens from acute and convalescent COVID-19 originated in the United States, Italy and Spain.

Assay: immunoSEQ multiplex PCR; the TCRdb copy retains only in-frame clones and omits some. The sample yields 150,000 to 200,000 clones, 92% seen once. This CDR3 comprises 15 residues. Germline V gives CDR1 LGHDT, CDR2 YNNKEL (reference sequence). The V and J ends lost 6 bases and 2 bases, in that order; junction bases with no gene match: 8. This clone has only a few counts. Enrollment of patients from Seattle took place during active infection, with longitudinal follow-up. The chain joins TRBV3-1 (or the pseudogene TRBV3-2) to TRBJ2-7, with TRBD2 identical over 9 bases. The sequence was collected from a young man with COVID-19, enrolled during active disease. The sequencing input was peripheral blood. CDR3 sequence: CASSLGPSGTYEQYF. DNA for the CDR3: TGTGCCAGCAGTCTAGGCCCTAGCGGGACCTACGAGCAGTACTTC.